This T cell receptor beta chain was identified in a study of cytomegalovirus exposure and HLA in healthy donors. Broader study findings: Reportedly, TCR beta sequences accurately predicted HLA-A and HLA-B alleles in most subjects. In vitro testing confirmed a few CMV-associated chains as specific for CMV antigens.

The PCR contained 60 Vbeta and 13 Jbeta primers. TCRdb's table, derived via immunoSEQ multiplex PCR, lists solely in-frame clones and lacks some. The top ten clones hold around 1.5% of a sample with over 150,000 clones, about 68% of them seen once. CDR1 is MNHEY, CDR2 SVGAGI, per germline. The length of the CDR3 is 13 residues. J lost 5 bases, V lost 7 bases, and 4 bases had no gene match. This clone was detected only a few times. The antigen remains undetermined. The sample comprised PBMCs. The source of this sequence is a man aged 18 to 29 in good health and CMV-seronegative. The chain links TRBV6-5 to TRBJ2-7; 11 bases are a match to TRBD2. CDR3 sequence (DNA): TGTGCCAGCATATCACTAGCGGGAGACGAGCAGTACTTC. Translating it yields CASISLAGDEQYF.